This TCR beta chain is drawn from a study of cytomegalovirus exposure and HLA in healthy donors. General study points: The later analysis indicated that the majority of CMV-associated TCR beta chains appeared HLA-restricted.

Notes on this clone: Its cognate antigen is unknown.

The PCR used 60 Vbeta and 13 Jbeta primers. The data were produced by immunoSEQ multiplex PCR, yet TCRdb's version contains in-frame clones alone and is incomplete. In the table there are fewer than 140,000 clones, roughly 73% of which are singletons. The germline gives CDR1 SEHNR, CDR2 FQNEAQ (reference sequence). The V and J ends lost 1 base and 5 bases, in that order; junction bases with no gene match: 2. The CDR3 contains 15 residues. The origin of this receptor is a man aged 35-49 years in good health and CMV-seronegative. The chain joins TRBV7-9 to TRBJ1-6, with 7 bases identical to TRBD1. The sequencing input was PBMCs. CDR3 in DNA: TGTGCCAGCAGCTTAGGGGGGACAGATAATTCACCCCTCCACTTT. This gives the protein CASSLGGTDNSPLHF.